The sequence of this TCR beta chain was determined in a study of blood T cell repertoires in COVID-19. Looking at the study overall: Acute and convalescent COVID-19 specimens originated in the United States, Italy and Spain. Sample material is recorded as cDNA or gDNA derived from T cells, B-cell-depleted T cells, or PBMCs.

Participants' own reports of clinical history determined their cohort assignment. Cohort 3 recovered donors had two negative PCRs, clearance, or symptom resolution. The method was immunoSEQ multiplex PCR; TCRdb's version includes in-frame clones alone and lacks a portion of them. Among 150,000 or so clones listed, over 75% were seen once. This clone was counted a single time. The specimen was PBMCs or T cells enriched from blood (not recorded which). This receptor was identified in a man in his forties who had recovered from COVID-19.

CDR3 bases: TGTGCCAGCAGCCAAGGGCGGGGGGCGAACACCGGGGAGCTGTTTTTT. Protein product: CASSQGRGANTGELFF. V and J are TRBV4-2 and TRBJ2-2; TRBD2 aligns across 8 bases. This CDR3 spans 16 amino acids. J was trimmed by 0 bases and V by 1 base; bases with no gene match: 1. Per the germline V gene, CDR1 is LGHNA and CDR2 is YNFKEQ.